What follows describes a single TCR beta chain. The sample originates from a study of blood T cell repertoires in COVID-19. Study context: Samples came from the United States, Italy and Spain, spanning acute and convalescent COVID-19. The cDNA or gDNA used as material had been derived from T cells, B-cell-depleted T cells, or PBMCs.

Trimming took 4 bases from V and 0 from J, leaving 9 bases between them. This CDR3 is 14 amino acids long. CDR1 and CDR2 from the germline V gene are LNHDA and SQIVND (reference sequence). In the source study's methods: Amplification of reference gene primers provided the estimated nucleated cell counts. TCRdb's copy holds only in-frame clones and misses some; the assay was immunoSEQ multiplex PCR. Clonal size and the V and J genes are those of that table, whereas D and trimming came from the DNA. The sample records fewer than 200,000 clones, around 74% being singletons. The V call is TRBV19, the J call TRBJ1-1; D remains ambiguous. The sequenced material came from peripheral blood. This TCR was sampled from an elderly woman with acute or convalescent COVID-19. Here the CDR3 DNA reads TGTGCCAGTAGTACGATTCAGATGAACACTGAAGCTTTCTTT. Its translation: CASSTIQMNTEAFF. Supplemented by reference TRBV19 and TRBJ1-1, the full variable domain reads DGGITQSPKYLFRKEGQNVTLSCEQNLNHDAMYWYRQDPGQGLRLIYYSQIVNDFQKGDIAEGYSVSREKKESFPLTVTSAQKNPTAFYLCASSTIQMNTEAFFGQGTRLTVV.